This T cell receptor (beta chain) originates from a study of T cells in Graves' hyperthyroidism and ophthalmopathy. Study-level findings and limits: Stable hyperthyroidism was separated from ophthalmopathy by a model based on 13 V-J features.

Of note for this clonotype: Its antigen is still unknown.

This CDR3 comprises 15 residues. V was trimmed by 3 bases and J by 1 base, leaving 13 bases between them. Germline loops: CDR1 SGDLS, CDR2 YYNGEE. RNA transcripts were the template for amplifying TCR beta CDR3 regions. Carried out on the TCR CDR3, a first-round RT-PCR used the HTBI primer set. TCRdb passed the multiplex PCR reads through MiXCR, listing each CDR3 protein once. This table holds about 330,000 distinct CDR3 sequences, roughly 13% found once. Sequencing input: blood. The chain recombines TRBV9 with TRBJ1-1, with D perhaps TRBD1 (5 bases). This receptor was taken from a woman between 35 and 50 years old with Graves' ophthalmopathy. Written as DNA, the CDR3 is TGTGCCAGCAGCGCATCAGGGATGGGGAACACTGAAGCTTTCTTT. Amino acids: CASSASGMGNTEAFF.